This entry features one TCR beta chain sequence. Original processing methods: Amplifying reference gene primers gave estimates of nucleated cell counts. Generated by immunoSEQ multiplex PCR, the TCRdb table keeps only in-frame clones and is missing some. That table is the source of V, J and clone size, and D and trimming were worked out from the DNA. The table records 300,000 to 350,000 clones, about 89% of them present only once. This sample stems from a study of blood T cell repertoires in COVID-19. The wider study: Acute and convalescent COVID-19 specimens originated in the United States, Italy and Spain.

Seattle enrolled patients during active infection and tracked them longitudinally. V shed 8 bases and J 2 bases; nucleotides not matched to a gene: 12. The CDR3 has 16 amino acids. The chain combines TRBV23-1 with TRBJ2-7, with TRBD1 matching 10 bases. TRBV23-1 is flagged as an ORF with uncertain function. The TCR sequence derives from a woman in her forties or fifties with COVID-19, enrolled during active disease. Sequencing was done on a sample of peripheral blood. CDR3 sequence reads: CASGPLIGQGAYEQYF. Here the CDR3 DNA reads TGCGCCAGCGGCCCCTTAATCGGACAGGGGGCCTACGAGCAGTACTTC.